The 15 T cell receptor beta chains below come from one sample, sequenced in a study of T cells in Graves' hyperthyroidism and ophthalmopathy. Amplification targeted TCR beta CDR3 regions from RNA transcripts. HTBI primers were employed in a first-round RT-PCR of the TCR CDR3. One entry per CDR3 protein, called by TCRdb with MiXCR from the multiplex PCR reads. Among about 600,000 distinct CDR3 sequences listed, roughly 16% were seen once. Material for sequencing was blood. The receptors shown here come from a woman aged 40 to 50 with Graves' ophthalmopathy.

This clonotype came up many times. The chain joins TRBV28 to TRBJ2-7; D gene unclear. Looked up from germline, CDR1 is MDHEN and CDR2 is SYDVKM. CDR3 size: 13 residues. Trimming stripped 11 bases from V and 3 bases from J, with 17 bases between. CDR3 region: CARLPQHHYEQYF. CDR3 sequence (DNA): TGTGCCCGGCTACCCCAACACCACTACGAGCAGTACTTC.

This clonotype was counted only a few times. The chain combines TRBV12-5 with TRBJ1-2; D ambiguous. Germline assignment: CDR1 LGHNT and CDR2 FRNRAP. The CDR3 consists of 14 residues. V was pared by 2 bases and J by 10 bases, with 17 bases between. The CDR3 DNA reads as TGTGCTAGTGGTTTGTTCATAATGGATGGTGACTACACCTTC. Translating gives CASGLFIMDGDYTF. Looking up the rest from reference TRBV12-5 and TRBJ1-2 gives the full variable domain: DARVTQTPRHKVTEMGQEVTMRCQPILGHNTVFWYRQTMMQGLELLAYFRNRAPLDDSGMPKDRFSAEMPDATLATLKIQPSEPRDSAVYFCASGLFIMDGDYTFGSGTRLTVV.

This clonotype occurred many times. The rearrangement links TRBV12-3 or TRBV12-4 to TRBJ2-1; 16 nucleotides align to TRBD2. The CDR3 is 20 amino acids. After removal of 6 bases from V and 4 bases from J, the junction contained 15 bases not matched to a gene. The CDR3: CASSKYSGTSGGAYYNEQFF. The CDR3 bases are TGTGCCAGCAGCAAATATTCCGGGACTAGCGGGGGGGCATATTACAATGAGCAGTTCTTC.

This clonotype was observed at least ten times. This sequence joins TRBV28 and TRBJ2-5; no definite D call. The length of the CDR3 is 13 residues. Looked up from germline, CDR1 is MDHEN and CDR2 is SYDVKM. Trimming shortened V by 3 bases and J by 4 bases, and 9 bases separated the two germline ends. The CDR3 coding sequence is TGTGCCAGCAGTTTTGTGGGAATAGAGACCCAGTACTTC. It specifies CASSFVGIETQYF.

This clonotype was seen only a few times. V is TRBV4-2 and J is TRBJ2-3; 7 bases map to TRBD2. The trim removed 0 bases at V and 2 bases at J, leaving 11 bases unmatched. This CDR3 is built from 18 residues. The germline V gene has CDR1 LGHNA and CDR2 YNFKEQ. CDR3 region: CASSQDRTGGLSTDTQYF. Written as DNA, the CDR3 is TGTGCCAGCAGCCAAGATCGGACGGGAGGCCTCTCCACAGATACGCAGTATTTT.

This clonotype was detected ten times or more. CDR3 DNA sequence: TGTGCCAGCAGCTTACCTGGGACACCTAACTATGGCTACACCTTC. It specifies CASSLPGTPNYGYTF. The gene calls are TRBV11-2 and TRBJ1-2; perhaps TRBD1 as D (6 bases). CDR1 SGHAT and CDR2 FQNNGV come from the germline V gene. The CDR3 extends over 15 amino acids. V lost 2 bases, J lost 0 bases, and 10 bases lay in between.

The table lists this clonotype with many counts. The chain has TRBV11-2 and TRBJ1-4; 9 nucleotides align to TRBD1. The length of the CDR3 is 16 residues. Trimming at V came to 5 bases and at J to 0 bases, leaving 4 bases not matched to a gene. From germline, CDR1 is SGHAT and CDR2 FQNNGV. The CDR3 sequence is CASSKGQGTTNEKLFF. DNA of the CDR3: TGTGCCAGCAGCAAGGGACAGGGAACAACTAATGAAAAACTGTTTTTT. Full variable domain (missing parts from reference TRBV11-2 and TRBJ1-4): EAGVAQSPRYKIIEKRQSVAFWCNPISGHATLYWYQQILGQGPKLLIQFQNNGVVDDSQLPKDRFSAERLKGVDSTLKIQPAKLEDSAVYLCASSKGQGTTNEKLFFGSGTQLSVL.

At least ten counts were recorded for this clonotype. The chain recombines TRBV11-2 with TRBJ2-5; 9 bases map to TRBD1. This CDR3 region has 15 residues. Germline-derived CDR1 and CDR2 are SGHAT and FQNNGV. Unmatched junction bases numbered 7, after V lost 5 bases and J lost 3 bases. The CDR3 region has the DNA TGTGCCAGCAGCAAGCCGGGACAGGGAGAAGAGACCCAGTACTTC. Encoded protein: CASSKPGQGEETQYF.

The V and J genes are TRBV18 and TRBJ1-3; D not resolved. The CDR3 consists of 11 residues. V dropped 5 bases and J dropped 8 bases, with 7 bases sitting between them. Germline CDR1 reads KGHSH; CDR2 reads LQKENI. The CDR3 DNA reads as TGTGCCAGCTCAACAGAGGACACCATATATTTT. Translated, it gives CASSTEDTIYF.

This clonotype turned up a few times. The CDR3 here is CSARGLLGRGTYNEQFF. In DNA, the CDR3 is TGCAGTGCTAGAGGTCTCCTGGGGCGGGGGACCTACAATGAGCAGTTCTTC. The chain employs TRBV20-1 and TRBJ2-1, with 7 bases matching TRBD2. With 1 base clipped from V and 2 bases from J, the junction kept 11 bases outside the gene matches. The CDR3 is 17 amino acids. Germline values: CDR1 DFQATT, CDR2 SNEGSKA (reference sequence).

The V gene is TRBV12-5, the J gene TRBJ1-6, with D perhaps matching TRBD1 (5 bases). Trimming pared 6 bases from V and 0 bases from J, leaving 6 bases between. Germline CDR1 LGHNT, CDR2 FRNRAP. This CDR3 is 14 amino acids long. CDR3 loop: CASGGTSYNSPLHF. For the CDR3, the DNA is TGTGCTAGTGGAGGGACCTCCTATAATTCACCCCTCCACTTT.

The table lists this clonotype with many counts. The chain combines TRBV30 with TRBJ2-1; a weak D match, TRBD2 (6 bases). The CDR3 runs 14 residues. Looked up from germline, CDR1 is GTSNPN and CDR2 is SVGIG (reference sequence). Trimming removed 0 bases at V and 6 bases at J, with 12 bases between. The CDR3 sequence is CAWSVGLKLNEQFF. The CDR3 bases are TGTGCCTGGAGTGTGGGACTTAAACTCAATGAGCAGTTCTTC.

At least ten counts were recorded for this clonotype. The chain employs TRBV18 and TRBJ2-1; D is undetermined. This CDR3 is built from 13 residues. V was cut by 4 bases and J by 7 bases, with 11 bases left in between. The germline V gene has CDR1 KGHSH and CDR2 LQKENI. The CDR3 DNA reads as TGTGCCAGCTCACTAAACACGGATAATGAGCAGTTCTTC. It yields the protein CASSLNTDNEQFF. The variable domain in full, with the rest retrieved from reference TRBV18 and TRBJ2-1, is NAGVMQNPRHLVRRRGQEARLRCSPMKGHSHVYWYRQLPEEGLKFMVYLQKENIIDESGMPKERFSAEFPKEGPSILRIQQVVRGDSAAYFCASSLNTDNEQFFGPGTRLTVL.

This clonotype was counted a few times. The V and J genes are TRBV28 and TRBJ2-1; 8 bases match TRBD1. The trim removed 6 bases at V and 0 bases at J, leaving 7 bases unmatched. The CDR3 has 16 amino acids. Per the germline V gene, CDR1 is MDHEN and CDR2 is SYDVKM. The CDR3 here is CASRQGGLTSYNEQFF. CDR3 DNA sequence: TGTGCCAGCAGACAGGGGGGCCTAACCTCCTACAATGAGCAGTTCTTC.

J is TRBJ2-2 and V is TRBV19, with a weak D call TRBD2 (5 bases). The length of the CDR3 is 15 residues. From germline, CDR1 is LNHDA and CDR2 SQIVND (reference sequence). The V and J ends lost 3 bases and 1 base respectively, with 9 bases between them. CDR3: CASSIGAGNTGELFF. CDR3 bases: TGTGCCAGTAGTATCGGTGCGGGGAACACCGGGGAGCTGTTTTTT.